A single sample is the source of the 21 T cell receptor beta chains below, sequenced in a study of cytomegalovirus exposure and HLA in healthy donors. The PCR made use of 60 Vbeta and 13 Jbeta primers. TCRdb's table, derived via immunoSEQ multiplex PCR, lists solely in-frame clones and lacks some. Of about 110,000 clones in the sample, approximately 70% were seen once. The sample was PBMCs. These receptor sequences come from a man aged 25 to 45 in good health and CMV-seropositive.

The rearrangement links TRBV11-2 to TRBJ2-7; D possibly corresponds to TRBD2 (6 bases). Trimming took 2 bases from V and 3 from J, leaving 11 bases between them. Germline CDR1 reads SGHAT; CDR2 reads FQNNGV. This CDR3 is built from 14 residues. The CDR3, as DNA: TGTGCCAGCAGCTTAAGCGGGTTCGGCTACGAGCAGTACTTC. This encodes CASSLSGFGYEQYF. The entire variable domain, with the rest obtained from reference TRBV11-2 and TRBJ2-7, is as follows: EAGVAQSPRYKIIEKRQSVAFWCNPISGHATLYWYQQILGQGPKLLIQFQNNGVVDDSQLPKDRFSAERLKGVDSTLKIQPAKLEDSAVYLCASSLSGFGYEQYFGPGTRLTVT.

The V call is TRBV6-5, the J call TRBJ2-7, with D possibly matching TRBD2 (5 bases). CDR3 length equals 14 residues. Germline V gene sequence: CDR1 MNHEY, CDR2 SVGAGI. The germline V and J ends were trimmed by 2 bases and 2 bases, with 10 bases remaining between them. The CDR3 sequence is CASSYAREAYEQYF. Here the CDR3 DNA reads TGTGCCAGCAGTTACGCGAGGGAAGCCTACGAGCAGTACTTC.

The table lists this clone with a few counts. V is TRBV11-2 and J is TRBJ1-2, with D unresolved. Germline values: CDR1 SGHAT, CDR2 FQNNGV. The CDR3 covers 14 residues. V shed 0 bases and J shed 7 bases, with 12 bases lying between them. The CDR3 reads CASSLDGRSAGYTF. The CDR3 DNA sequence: TGTGCCAGCAGCTTAGATGGGAGGTCGGCTGGCTACACCTTC.

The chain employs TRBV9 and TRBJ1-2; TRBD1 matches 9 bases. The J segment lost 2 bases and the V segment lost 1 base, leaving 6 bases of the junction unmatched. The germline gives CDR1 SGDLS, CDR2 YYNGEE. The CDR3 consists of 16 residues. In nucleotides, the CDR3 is TGTGCCAGCAGCGTAATCGCTGGGACAGGGAACTATGGCTACACCTTC. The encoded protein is CASSVIAGTGNYGYTF.

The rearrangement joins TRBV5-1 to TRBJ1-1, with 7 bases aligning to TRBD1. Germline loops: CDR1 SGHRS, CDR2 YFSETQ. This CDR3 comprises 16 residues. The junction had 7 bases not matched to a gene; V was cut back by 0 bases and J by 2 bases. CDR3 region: CASSLVQGGINTEAFF. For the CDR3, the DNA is TGCGCCAGCAGCTTGGTGCAGGGGGGAATTAACACTGAAGCTTTCTTT.

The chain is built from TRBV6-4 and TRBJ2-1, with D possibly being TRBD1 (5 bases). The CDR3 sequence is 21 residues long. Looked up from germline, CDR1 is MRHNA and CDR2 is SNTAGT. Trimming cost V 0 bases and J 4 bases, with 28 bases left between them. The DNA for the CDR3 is TGTGCCAGCAGTGACTCGTGCGCATTCTTCTGGGTTAGGGGTCCGTACAATGAGCAGTTCTTC. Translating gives CASSDSCAFFWVRGPYNEQFF.

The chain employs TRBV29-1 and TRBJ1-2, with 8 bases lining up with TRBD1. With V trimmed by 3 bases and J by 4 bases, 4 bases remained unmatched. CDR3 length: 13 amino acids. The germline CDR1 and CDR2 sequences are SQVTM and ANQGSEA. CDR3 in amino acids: CSVDPGQVYGYTF. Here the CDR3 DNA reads TGCAGCGTTGATCCGGGACAGGTCTATGGCTACACCTTC.

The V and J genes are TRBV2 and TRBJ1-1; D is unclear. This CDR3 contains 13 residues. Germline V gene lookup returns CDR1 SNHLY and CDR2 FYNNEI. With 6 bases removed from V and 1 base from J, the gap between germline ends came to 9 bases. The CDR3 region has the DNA TGTGCCAGCAGGTACAATCCGAACACTGAAGCTTTCTTT. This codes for CASRYNPNTEAFF.

The chain's CDR3 is CASLPGQGSWGINEKLFF. The CDR3 coding sequence is TGTGCCAGCCTACCGGGACAGGGTTCGTGGGGGATAAATGAAAAACTGTTTTTT. V is TRBV19 and J is TRBJ1-4; 9 positions match TRBD1. CDR3 length equals 18 residues. J lost 5 bases, V lost 9 bases, and 19 bases had no gene match. Germline V lookup: CDR1 LNHDA, CDR2 SQIVND (reference sequence).

Written as DNA, the CDR3 is TGCAGCGTCGATACAGGGGCCAACACTGAAGCTTTCTTT. Translating it yields CSVDTGANTEAFF. V and J are TRBV29-1 and TRBJ1-1; TRBD1 agrees at 7 bases. V trimming: 6 bases; J trimming: 2 bases; junction bases outside the gene matches: 6. This CDR3 is 13 amino acids long. Germline CDR1 SQVTM, CDR2 ANQGSEA.

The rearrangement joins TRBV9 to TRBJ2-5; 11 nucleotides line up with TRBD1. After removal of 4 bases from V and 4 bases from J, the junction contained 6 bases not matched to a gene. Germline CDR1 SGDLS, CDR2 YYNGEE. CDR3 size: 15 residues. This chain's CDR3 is CASSLRTGGGETQYF. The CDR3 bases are TGTGCCAGCAGCCTTCGGACAGGGGGCGGAGAGACCCAGTACTTC.

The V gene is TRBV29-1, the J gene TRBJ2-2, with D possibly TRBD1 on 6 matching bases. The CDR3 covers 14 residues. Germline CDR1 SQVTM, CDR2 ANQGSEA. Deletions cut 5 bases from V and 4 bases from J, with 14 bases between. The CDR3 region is CSVSGQRSTGELFF. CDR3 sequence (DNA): TGCAGCGTTTCAGGACAGAGATCCACCGGGGAGCTGTTTTTT.

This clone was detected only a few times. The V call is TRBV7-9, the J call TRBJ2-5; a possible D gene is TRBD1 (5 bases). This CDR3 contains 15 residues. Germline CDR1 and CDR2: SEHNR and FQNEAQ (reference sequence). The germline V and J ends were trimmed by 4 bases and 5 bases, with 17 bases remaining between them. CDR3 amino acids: CASSSQGLRKETQYF. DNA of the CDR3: TGTGCCAGCAGCTCTCAGGGCCTCCGGAAGGAGACCCAGTACTTC.

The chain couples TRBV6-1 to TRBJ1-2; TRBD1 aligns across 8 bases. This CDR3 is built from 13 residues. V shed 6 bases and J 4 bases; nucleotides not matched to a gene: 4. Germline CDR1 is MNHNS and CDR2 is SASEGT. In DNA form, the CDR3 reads TGTGCCAGCAGGCCCGGGACAGGCTATGGCTACACCTTC. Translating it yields CASRPGTGYGYTF.

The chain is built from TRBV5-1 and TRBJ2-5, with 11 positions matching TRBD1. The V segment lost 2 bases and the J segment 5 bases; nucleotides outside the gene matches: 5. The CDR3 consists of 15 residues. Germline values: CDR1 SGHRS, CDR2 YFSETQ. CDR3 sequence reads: CASSFGQGASETQYF. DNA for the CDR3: TGCGCCAGCAGCTTCGGACAGGGGGCATCGGAGACCCAGTACTTC.

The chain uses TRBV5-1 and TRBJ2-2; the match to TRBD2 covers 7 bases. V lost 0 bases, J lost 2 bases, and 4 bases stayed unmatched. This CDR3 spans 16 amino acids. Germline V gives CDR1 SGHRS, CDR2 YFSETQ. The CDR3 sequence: CASSLETSLNTGELFF. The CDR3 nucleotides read TGCGCCAGCAGCTTGGAGACTAGCCTTAACACCGGGGAGCTGTTTTTT.

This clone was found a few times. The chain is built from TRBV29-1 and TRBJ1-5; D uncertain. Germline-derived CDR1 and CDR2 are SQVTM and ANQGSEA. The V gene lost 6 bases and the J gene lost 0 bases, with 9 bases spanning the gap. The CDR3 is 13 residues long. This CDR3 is CSVRQASNQPQHF. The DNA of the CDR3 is TGCAGCGTGCGTCAGGCTAGCAATCAGCCCCAGCATTTT.

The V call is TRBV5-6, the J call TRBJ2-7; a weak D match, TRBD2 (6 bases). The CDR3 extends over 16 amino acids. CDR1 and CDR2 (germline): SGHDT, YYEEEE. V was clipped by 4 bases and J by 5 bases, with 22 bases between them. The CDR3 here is CASSRPLAGRFHEQYF. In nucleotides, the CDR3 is TGTGCCAGCAGCAGACCCTTGGCAGGGAGGTTCCACGAGCAGTACTTC.

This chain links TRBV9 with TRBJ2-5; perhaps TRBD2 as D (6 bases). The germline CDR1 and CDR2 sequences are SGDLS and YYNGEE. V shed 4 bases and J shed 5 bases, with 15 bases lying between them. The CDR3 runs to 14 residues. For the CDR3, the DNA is TGTGCCAGCAGCCCCTTCCCGGGGGAGGAGACCCAGTACTTC. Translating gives CASSPFPGEETQYF.

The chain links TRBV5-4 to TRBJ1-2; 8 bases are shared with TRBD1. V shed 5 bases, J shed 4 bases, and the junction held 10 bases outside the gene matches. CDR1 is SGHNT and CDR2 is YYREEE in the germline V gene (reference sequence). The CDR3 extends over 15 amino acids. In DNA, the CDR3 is TGTGCCAGCAGTCTTATCGGACAGGGTCTCTATGGCTACACCTTC. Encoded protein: CASSLIGQGLYGYTF.

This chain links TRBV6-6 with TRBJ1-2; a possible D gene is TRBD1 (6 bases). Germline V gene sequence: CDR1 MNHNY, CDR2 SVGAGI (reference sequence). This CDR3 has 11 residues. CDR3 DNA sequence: TGTGGCCGGGGGGGACAAGGTGGCTACACCTTC. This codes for CGRGGQGGYTF.